This is a list of T cell receptor beta chains from one sample in a study of neurological immune-mediated disorders. TCRdb recomputed calls from the 5' RACE reads with MiXCR, one row per CDR3 protein. The sample contains fewer than 35,000 distinct CDR3 sequences, about 16% of which appear only once. Sequencing was done on a sample of CD4+ T cells from blood. The receptors shown here come from a female donor with HTLV-1-associated myelopathy (HAM/TSP). CDR3s leave out the opening cysteine and the closing phenylalanine or tryptophan. Clone size, where shown, is once, few, many, or a class for clones that have expanded.

abundance: many
v_gene: TRBV20-1
CDR3aa: SARESGTLGQPQH

abundance: many
v_gene: TRBV11-3
CDR3aa: ASRRGPRTGNTGELF

abundance: many
v_gene: TRBV4-1
CDR3aa: ASSQDRVGGATDTQY

abundance: many
v_gene: TRBV6-2/TRBV6-3
CDR3aa: ASSVLAGGVDTQY

abundance: many
v_gene: TRBV12-3/TRBV12-4
CDR3aa: ASSPSGQGSNQPQH

abundance: many
v_gene: TRBV6-6
CDR3aa: ASSNTGGHQPQH

abundance: many
v_gene: TRBV11-1
CDR3aa: ASSPALFPDTQY

abundance: NA
v_gene: TRBV19
CDR3aa: ASSIVSDRLEETQY

abundance: many
v_gene: TRBV19
CDR3aa: ATRDRGTGELF

abundance: NA
v_gene: TRBV5-5
CDR3aa: ASSVRRGNTEAF

abundance: many
v_gene: TRBV9
CDR3aa: ASSESFGSTDTQY

abundance: many
v_gene: TRBV28
CDR3aa: ATSGQADEKLF

abundance: NA
v_gene: TRBV29-1
CDR3aa: SVEDPGTGTDTQY

abundance: few
v_gene: TRBV30
CDR3aa: AWSGPVEKLF

abundance: many
v_gene: TRBV20-1
CDR3aa: SASPGGYHNQPQH

abundance: NA
v_gene: TRBV6-6
CDR3aa: ASSTGTGGIQY

abundance: many
v_gene: TRBV15
CDR3aa: ATTPAGVDEQY

abundance: many
v_gene: TRBV7-2
CDR3aa: ASSTRQGGGSSYNEQF

abundance: many
v_gene: TRBV20-1
CDR3aa: SAHGHNEQF

abundance: many
v_gene: TRBV7-9
CDR3aa: ASSLDITSGSSDTQY

abundance: many
v_gene: TRBV20-1
CDR3aa: SASVASGSYEQY

abundance: many
v_gene: TRBV28
CDR3aa: ASTLPGGPYNEQF

abundance: many
v_gene: TRBV20-1
CDR3aa: SARDARTDEKLF